This T cell receptor (beta chain) originates from a study of beta chain features in type 1 diabetes. In the study overall: Age, gender and cell yields were similar between patients and healthy donors. All samples combined gave about 100 million sorted cells for examination. Broader study findings: In comparison with healthy donors, patients had naive, central memory and Treg TCRB repertoires that appeared more similar. All four CD4+ subsets of Type 1 diabetes patients contained TCRB CDR3s that were moderately but significantly shorter.

Isolated RNA was reverse transcribed in full, so expressed TCRB transcripts were sequenced. Here immunoSEQ multiplex PCR was the method, and the copy in TCRdb shows in-frame clones only, minus some. Among around 690,000 clones listed, around 12% were seen once. The CDR3 has 15 amino acids. CDR1 is MNHNY, CDR2 SVGAGI, per germline (reference sequence). The germline V and J ends were trimmed by 2 bases and 5 bases, with 15 bases remaining between them. It was one heparinised blood draw, averaging around 100 mL, that each donor gave. In the case of this clone: No antigen is known for it.

The sample comprised naive CD4+ T cells from blood. V is TRBV6-6 and J is TRBJ1-1, with D unresolved. The receptor comes from a man aged 30 to 45 with type 1 diabetes. CDR3 sequence (DNA): TGTGCCAGCAGTTACGGTCCTCAGAAGGATACTGAAGCTTTCTTT. Amino acid sequence: CASSYGPQKDTEAFF.